A single sample is the source of the 25 T cell receptor beta chains below, sequenced in a study of shared clonotypes between healthy human individuals. The data were produced by immunoSEQ multiplex PCR, yet TCRdb's version contains in-frame clones alone and is incomplete. The sample lists some 2.1 million clones, about 95% occurring once. Naive CD8 cells were CD45RO-negative, positively selected for CCR7, excluding terminally differentiated effector memory CD45RA+ cells. Sequenced material: naive CD8+ T cells sorted from blood. The receptors shown here come from a man aged 18 to 29 in good health.

Points on this clone: The DNA is omitted, as the CDR3 cannot be located on it reliably, and the CDR3 follows TCRdb's listing. V gene TRBV27 combines with J gene TRBJ2-1; no check of the table's D call, TRBD2, against the DNA was made. Germline assignment: CDR1 MNHEY and CDR2 SMNVEV (reference sequence). The CDR3 has 15 residues if both end residues are counted. The CDR3 loop reads CASSSSGEGLNEQFF.

This clone was seen only once. The chain links TRBV14 to TRBJ2-3; TRBD2 matches at 11 bases. This CDR3 is built from 17 residues. V shed 4 bases, J shed 4 bases, and the junction held 10 bases outside the gene matches. Germline values: CDR1 SGHDN, CDR2 FVKESK. This CDR3 is CASSLAGGPRWADTQYF. The CDR3 DNA is TGTGCCAGCAGCCTAGCGGGAGGGCCTCGGTGGGCAGATACGCAGTATTTT.

About this clone: The same CDR3 arises from other DNA sequences in this sample as well. The chain uses TRBV27 and TRBJ2-2; 9 bases line up with TRBD1. The V gene end was trimmed by 4 bases and the J gene end by 0 bases; junction bases not matched to a gene: 3. Germline loops: CDR1 MNHEY, CDR2 SMNVEV (reference sequence). This CDR3 comprises 16 residues. CDR3 DNA: TGTGCCAGCAGTTCGACAGGGGGTGCGAACACCGGGGAGCTGTTTTTT. Residues: CASSSTGGANTGELFF.

This clone was seen a handful of times. The sample holds other DNA sequences that translate to the same CDR3. The genes are TRBV9 and TRBJ2-5, with D perhaps assigned TRBD1 or TRBD2 (5 bases each). Trimming shortened V by 0 bases and J by 5 bases, and 8 bases separated the two germline ends. The CDR3 covers 13 residues. CDR1 SGDLS and CDR2 YYNGEE come from the germline V gene. The CDR3 is CASSVGGEETQYF. The CDR3 region has the DNA TGTGCCAGCAGCGTAGGAGGGGAGGAGACCCAGTACTTC.

As to this clone: Other DNA sequences from this sample encode an identical CDR3 as well. The chain combines TRBV5-6 with TRBJ2-1, with 12 bases that match TRBD2. The germline gives CDR1 SGHDT, CDR2 YYEEEE. CDR3 length: 16 residues. Losses at the gene ends were 0 bases for V and 10 bases for J; bases not matched to a gene: 8. CDR3 nucleotides: TGTGCCAGCAGCTTGGGGCTAGCGGGAGGGCTGGGGGAGCAGTTCTTC. This encodes CASSLGLAGGLGEQFF.

The chain couples TRBV27 to TRBJ2-3; tentatively, D is TRBD1 or TRBD2 (7 bases each). The CDR3 has 16 amino acids. V lost 4 bases and J lost 3, with 17 bases in between. Germline V gene sequence: CDR1 MNHEY, CDR2 SMNVEV (reference sequence). CDR3 residues: CASSSQRQGGTDTQYF. CDR3 DNA: TGTGCCAGCAGTTCACAACGACAGGGAGGGACAGATACGCAGTATTTT.

This rearrangement joins TRBV19 to TRBJ2-7; 7 bases match TRBD1. In germline, CDR1 is LNHDA, CDR2 SQIVND (reference sequence). The CDR3 covers 14 residues. V lost 1 base to trimming and J lost 3 bases; unmatched junction nucleotides: 3. The CDR3 sequence: CASSIANRGYEQYF. In nucleotides, the CDR3 is TGTGCCAGTAGTATAGCGAACAGGGGCTACGAGCAGTACTTC.

This clone was counted a single time. Within the sample, other DNA sequences also encode this same CDR3. The J gene is TRBJ1-5, the V gene TRBV27; D is perhaps TRBD1 (6 bases). V shed 3 bases and J shed 6 bases, with 12 bases lying between them. The CDR3 spans 14 residues. Germline CDR1 MNHEY, CDR2 SMNVEV (reference sequence). The CDR3 coding sequence is TGTGCCAGCAGTTTTCTGGGGGCAAGTCAGCCCCAGCATTTT. Translating gives CASSFLGASQPQHF.

The chain's CDR3 is CASHIRPGRHHLRSEKLFF. In DNA form, the CDR3 reads TGTGCAAGTCACATTCGACCGGGACGCCATCATTTGCGTTCTGAAAAACTGTTTTTT. This rearrangement joins TRBV12-2 to TRBJ1-4. TRBV12-2 is described as a pseudogene. CDR3 length: 19 amino acids.

The rearrangement links TRBV4-3 to TRBJ2-5; 8 nucleotides line up with TRBD2. CDR3 length: 17 amino acids. Germline trimming cut 4 bases from V and 1 base from J; bases unmatched to any gene: 11. The germline V gene has CDR1 LGHNA and CDR2 YSLEER. The CDR3 DNA reads TGCGCCAGCAGCCCTGCGCCGGGACTAGGGGCCCAAGAGACCCAGTACTTC. Its protein product is CASSPAPGLGAQETQYF.

This CDR3 is CASSSLAGRNTEAFF. CDR3 nucleotide sequence: TGTGCCAGCAGCTCTCTGGCAGGGAGAAACACTGAAGCTTTCTTT. This chain links TRBV13 with TRBJ1-1, with D perhaps TRBD1 (5 bases). Germline values: CDR1 PRHDT, CDR2 FYEKMQ (reference sequence). Trimming left V 4 bases short and J 2 bases short, with 14 bases between. The CDR3 length is 15 residues.

The chain is built from TRBV4-1 and TRBJ2-7, with a weak D call TRBD1 (5 bases). Looked up from germline, CDR1 is MGHRA and CDR2 is YSYEKL. V was trimmed by 0 bases and J by 2 bases, leaving 11 bases between them. The CDR3 has 15 amino acids. CDR3 amino acids: CASSQEPEQAYEQYF. The CDR3 DNA reads as TGCGCCAGCAGCCAAGAACCCGAACAGGCCTACGAGCAGTACTTC.

The chain is built from TRBV4-1 and TRBJ1-2; D not certain. CDR3 size: 13 residues. V was pared by 0 bases and J by 7 bases, with 9 bases between. The V gene's germline CDR1 is MGHRA and CDR2 YSYEKL. The CDR3 is CASSQEVGAGYTF. The CDR3 DNA is TGCGCCAGCAGCCAAGAGGTCGGAGCTGGCTACACCTTC.

CDR3: CASSEGGRGPGTEAFF. The CDR3 DNA reads as TGTGCCAGCAGCGAAGGCGGCAGGGGGCCGGGCACTGAAGCTTTCTTT. J is TRBJ1-1 and V is TRBV7-9; 8 bases line up with TRBD1. The junction had 12 bases not matched to a gene; V was cut back by 5 bases and J by 4 bases. Germline V CDR1 and CDR2: SEHNR, FQNEAQ (reference sequence). The CDR3 is 16 residues long.

The chain joins TRBV6-5 to TRBJ1-1; TRBD1 matches at 7 bases. The CDR3 spans 14 residues. V gave up 5 bases and J gave up 6 bases; unmatched junction bases: 9. Germline V gene lookup returns CDR1 MNHEY and CDR2 SVGAGI. CDR3: CASSPLQGGAEAFF. Here the CDR3 DNA reads TGTGCCAGCAGTCCCTTGCAGGGGGGGGCTGAAGCTTTCTTT.

This chain links TRBV28 with TRBJ2-7; TRBD2 matches 9 bases. The CDR3 is 14 residues long. Germline V gives CDR1 MDHEN, CDR2 SYDVKM. V lost 2 bases to trimming and J lost 7 bases; unmatched junction nucleotides: 6. The CDR3 DNA follows: TGTGCCAGCAGTTTAAGCGGGAGGTGGTATGAGCAGTACTTC. It encodes CASSLSGRWYEQYF.

The chain has TRBV9 and TRBJ2-5, with 8 bases that match TRBD1. CDR3 length: 15 residues. Unmatched junction bases numbered 7, after V lost 2 bases and J lost 4 bases. The germline V gene encodes CDR1 SGDLS and CDR2 YYNGEE. CDR3 sequence reads: CASSVVAGGRETQYF. The CDR3 DNA follows: TGTGCCAGCAGCGTTGTCGCAGGGGGCCGAGAGACCCAGTACTTC.

The CDR3 loop reads CAISAGTGYTQYF. CDR3 in DNA: TGTGCCATCAGCGCCGGGACAGGGTATACGCAGTATTTT. V and J are TRBV10-3 and TRBJ2-3; TRBD1 matches at 9 bases. The CDR3 has 13 amino acids. Trimming took 6 bases from V and 7 from J; bases not matched to a gene: 5. Germline lookup yields CDR1 ENHRY and CDR2 SYGVKD.

The chain is built from TRBV7-9 and TRBJ2-7, with D perhaps TRBD2 (5 bases). The CDR3 runs to 14 residues. Trimming removed 5 bases from V and 2 bases from J, with 13 bases in between. Germline-derived CDR1 and CDR2 are SEHNR and FQNEAQ (reference sequence). The CDR3 spells CASSPFRDPYEQYF. CDR3 nucleotide sequence: TGTGCCAGCAGCCCCTTCCGGGATCCCTACGAGCAGTACTTC.

The CDR3 DNA follows: TGTGCCAGTAGTGAGGATCCCCCCGATACGCAGTATTTT. This gives the protein CASSEDPPDTQYF. The chain uses TRBV19 and TRBJ2-3; D is uncertain. Per the germline V gene, CDR1 is LNHDA and CDR2 is SQIVND (reference sequence). The CDR3 runs to 13 residues. V shed 5 bases and J shed 6 bases, with 12 bases lying between them.

V and J are TRBV4-1 and TRBJ2-3; 7 nucleotides align to TRBD2. Unmatched junction bases numbered 3, after V lost 1 base and J lost 2 bases. The CDR3 is 15 amino acids. The germline V gene has CDR1 MGHRA and CDR2 YSYEKL. For the CDR3, the DNA is TGCGCCAGCAGCCAAGTTGCGGGAGTCACAGATACGCAGTATTTT. This codes for CASSQVAGVTDTQYF.

This chain uses TRBV15 with TRBJ1-1; D is unclear. CDR1 and CDR2 from the germline V gene are LNHNV and YYDKDF (reference sequence). The CDR3 covers 13 residues. Trimming shortened V by 9 bases and J by 7 bases, and 18 bases separated the two germline ends. The chain's CDR3 is CATAPAILLEAFF. The CDR3 coding sequence is TGTGCCACGGCCCCGGCTATCTTACTTGAAGCTTTCTTT.

This chain connects TRBV6-1 to TRBJ2-1, with 9 bases fitting TRBD2. The length of the CDR3 is 15 residues. After removal of 4 bases from V and 8 bases from J, the junction contained 9 bases not matched to a gene. CDR1 is MNHNS, CDR2 SASEGT, per germline. The CDR3 sequence is CASSVWREGPDEQFF. CDR3 nucleotides: TGTGCCAGCAGTGTTTGGCGGGAGGGCCCAGATGAGCAGTTCTTC.

This chain links TRBV11-2 with TRBJ2-7, with D perhaps matching TRBD2 (6 bases). Trimming took off 5 bases at V and 2 bases at J, with 13 bases between the two ends. Germline loops: CDR1 SGHAT, CDR2 FQNNGV. CDR3 length: 14 residues. The CDR3 DNA is TGTGCCAGCAGCGGTCCGGGGGTAACCTACGAGCAGTACTTC. Encoded protein: CASSGPGVTYEQYF.

The chain links TRBV5-1 to TRBJ2-7; 9 bases are shared with TRBD2. The CDR3 extends over 16 amino acids. The germline CDR1 and CDR2 sequences are SGHRS and YFSETQ. Germline trimming cut 2 bases from V and 5 bases from J; bases unmatched to any gene: 11. CDR3 amino acids: CASSFRTSASADEQYF. The CDR3 DNA follows: TGCGCCAGCAGCTTTCGGACTAGCGCGAGTGCCGACGAGCAGTACTTC.